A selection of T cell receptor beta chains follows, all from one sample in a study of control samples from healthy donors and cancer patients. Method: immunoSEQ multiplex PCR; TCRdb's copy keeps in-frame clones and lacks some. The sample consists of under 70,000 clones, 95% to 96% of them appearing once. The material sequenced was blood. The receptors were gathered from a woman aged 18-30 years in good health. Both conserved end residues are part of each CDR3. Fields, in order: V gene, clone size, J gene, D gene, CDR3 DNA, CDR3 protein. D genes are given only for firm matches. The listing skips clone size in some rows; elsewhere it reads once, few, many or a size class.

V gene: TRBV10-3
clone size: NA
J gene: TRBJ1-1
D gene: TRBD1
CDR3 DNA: TGTGCCATCGGTGACAGGGGACTGAACACTGAAGCTTTCTTT
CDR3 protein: CAIGDRGLNTEAFF

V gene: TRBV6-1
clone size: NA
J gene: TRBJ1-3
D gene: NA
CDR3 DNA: TGTGCCAGCAGTGCAACGACCGAACGCTCTGGAAACACCATATATTTT
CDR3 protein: CASSATTERSGNTIYF

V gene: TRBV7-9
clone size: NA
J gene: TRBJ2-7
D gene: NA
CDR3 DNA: TGTGCCAGCAGCTTGCACCGCGACTTAGGGGCGTTATTCTACTTC
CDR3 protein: CASSLHRDLGALFYF

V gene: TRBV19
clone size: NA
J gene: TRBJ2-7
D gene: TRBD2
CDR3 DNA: TGTGCCAGTAGTATATCCGGACTAGCGGGGGAGTTGCAGTACTTC
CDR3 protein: CASSISGLAGELQYF

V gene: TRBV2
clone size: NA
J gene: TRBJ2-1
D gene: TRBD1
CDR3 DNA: TGTGCCACCTTCAGGGGGTTCTACAATGAGCAGTTCTTC
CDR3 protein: CATFRGFYNEQFF

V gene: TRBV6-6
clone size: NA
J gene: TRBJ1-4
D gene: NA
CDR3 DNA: TGTGCCAGCAGGGGGGAGGCTAAGGAAAAACTGTTTTTT
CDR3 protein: CASRGEAKEKLFF

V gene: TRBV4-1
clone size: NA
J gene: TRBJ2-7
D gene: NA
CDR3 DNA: TGCGCCAGCAGCCCCCGCGAGGGTACCTACGAGCAGTACTTC
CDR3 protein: CASSPREGTYEQYF

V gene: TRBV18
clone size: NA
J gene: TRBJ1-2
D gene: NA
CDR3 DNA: TGTGCCAGCTCACCAGAAGTAAACTATGGCTACACCTTC
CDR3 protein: CASSPEVNYGYTF

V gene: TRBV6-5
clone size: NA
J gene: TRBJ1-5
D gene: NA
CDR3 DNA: TGTGCCAGCGCCCAAGGGCAGGGCGCCAATCAGCCCCAGCATTTT
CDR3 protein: CASAQGQGANQPQHF

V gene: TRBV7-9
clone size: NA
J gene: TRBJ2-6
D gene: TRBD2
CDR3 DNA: TGTGCCAGCAGCTGGGGACTAGCGGGGGGGCCTGGGGCCAACGTCCTGACTTTC
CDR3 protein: CASSWGLAGGPGANVLTF

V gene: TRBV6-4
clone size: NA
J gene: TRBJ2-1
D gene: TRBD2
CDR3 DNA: TGTGCCAGCAGTGTGGCGGGGGGAATGAATGAGCAGTTCTTC
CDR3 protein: CASSVAGGMNEQFF

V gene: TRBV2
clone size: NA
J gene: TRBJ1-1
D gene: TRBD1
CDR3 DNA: TGTGCCAGCAACAGGGGGAACACTGAAGCTTTCTTT
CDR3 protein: CASNRGNTEAFF

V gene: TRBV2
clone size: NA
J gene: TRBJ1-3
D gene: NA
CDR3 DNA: TGTGCCAGCAGTGAGACCCATCCCGACTCTGGAAACACCATATATTTT
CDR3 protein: CASSETHPDSGNTIYF

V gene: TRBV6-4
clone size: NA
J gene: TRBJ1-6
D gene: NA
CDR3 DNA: TGTGCCAGCAGTGACTCGATAGGCCCCAATTCACCCCTCCACTTT
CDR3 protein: CASSDSIGPNSPLHF

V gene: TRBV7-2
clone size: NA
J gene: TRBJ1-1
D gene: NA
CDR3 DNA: TGTGCCAGCAGCTTAGGGAGGAACTTCAACACTGAAGCTTTCTTT
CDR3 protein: CASSLGRNFNTEAFF

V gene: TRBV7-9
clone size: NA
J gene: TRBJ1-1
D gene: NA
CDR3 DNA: TGTGCCAGCAGCTTAGCGGGACCACGGACCACTGAAGCTTTCTTT
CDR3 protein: CASSLAGPRTTEAFF

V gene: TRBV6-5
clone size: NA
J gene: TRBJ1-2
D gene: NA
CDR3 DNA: TGTGCCAGCAGTTACAAGAGGGGTATCCCCCCAAACACCTTC
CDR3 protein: CASSYKRGIPPNTF

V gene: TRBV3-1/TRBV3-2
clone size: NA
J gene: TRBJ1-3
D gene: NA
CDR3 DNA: TGTGCCAGCAGCCGATCGGACATCGCTGGAAACACCATATATTTT
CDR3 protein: CASSRSDIAGNTIYF

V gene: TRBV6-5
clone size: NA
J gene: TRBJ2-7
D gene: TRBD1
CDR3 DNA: TGTGCCAGCAGTTTGACCGGGACAGGGTCATACGAGCAGTACTTC
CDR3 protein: CASSLTGTGSYEQYF

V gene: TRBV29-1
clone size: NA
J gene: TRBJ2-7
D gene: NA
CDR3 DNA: TGCAGCGCTCAGACAGCTTATTCCTACGAGCAGTACTTC
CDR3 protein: CSAQTAYSYEQYF

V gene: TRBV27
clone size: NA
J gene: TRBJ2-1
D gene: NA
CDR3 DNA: TGTGCCAGCAGTTCCTCCGGAGCGATCGGGAGCTCCTACAATGAGCAGTTCTTC
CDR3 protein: CASSSSGAIGSSYNEQFF

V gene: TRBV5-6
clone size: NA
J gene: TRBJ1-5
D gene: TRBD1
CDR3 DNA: TGTGCCAGCAGCCGGGGACAGAATAATTATCAGCCCCAGCATTTT
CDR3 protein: CASSRGQNNYQPQHF

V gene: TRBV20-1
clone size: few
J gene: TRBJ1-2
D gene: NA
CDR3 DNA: TGCAGTGCTAGTTCCAGGGGCCTCTATGGCTACACCTTC
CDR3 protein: CSASSRGLYGYTF

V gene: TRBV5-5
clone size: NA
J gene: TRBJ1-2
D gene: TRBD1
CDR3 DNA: TGTGCCAGCAGCTCGACAGGGGAGCTCCCACTCAACTATGGCTACACCTTC
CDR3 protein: CASSSTGELPLNYGYTF

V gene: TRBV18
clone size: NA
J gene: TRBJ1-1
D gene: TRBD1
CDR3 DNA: TGTGCCAGCTCACCAGGGACAGGGAACACTGAAGCTTTCTTT
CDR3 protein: CASSPGTGNTEAFF

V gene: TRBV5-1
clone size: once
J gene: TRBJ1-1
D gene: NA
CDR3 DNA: TGCGCCAGCAGCTTTGGGCAGGGCGAGGGCACTGAAGCTTTCTTT
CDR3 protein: CASSFGQGEGTEAFF

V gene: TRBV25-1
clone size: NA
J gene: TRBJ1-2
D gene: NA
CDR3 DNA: TGTGCCAGCAGTGAGCAGGTGGACTATGGCTACACCTTC
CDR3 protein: CASSEQVDYGYTF

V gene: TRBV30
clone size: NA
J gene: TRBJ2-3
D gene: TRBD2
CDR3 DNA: TGTGCCTGGAGTCGCGGGACTAGCGGCTACAAGGGTACGCAGTATTTT
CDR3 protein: CAWSRGTSGYKGTQYF

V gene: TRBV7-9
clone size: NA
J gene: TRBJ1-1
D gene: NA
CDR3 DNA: TGTGCCAGCAGCTTAATGAACACTGAAGCTTTCTTT
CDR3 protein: CASSLMNTEAFF

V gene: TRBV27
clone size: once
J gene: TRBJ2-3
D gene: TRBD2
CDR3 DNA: TGTGCCAGCAGTTTCCTTCTGACGGGGGGGCCCACATCCACAGATACGCAGTATTTT
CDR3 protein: CASSFLLTGGPTSTDTQYF

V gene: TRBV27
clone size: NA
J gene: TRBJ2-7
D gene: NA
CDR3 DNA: TGTGCCAGCAGCAGGGGGGACCCCGGGGGGGGCGAGCAGTACTTC
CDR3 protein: CASSRGDPGGGEQYF

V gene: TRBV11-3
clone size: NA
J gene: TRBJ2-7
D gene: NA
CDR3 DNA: TGTGCCAGCAGTTTGGCCCGAGGCGAGCAGTACTTC
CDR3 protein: CASSLARGEQYF

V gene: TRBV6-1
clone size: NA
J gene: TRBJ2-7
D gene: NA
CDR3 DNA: TGTGCCAGCAGTGAAGGGGCGGGGGCTACCTACGAGCAGTACTTC
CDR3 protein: CASSEGAGATYEQYF

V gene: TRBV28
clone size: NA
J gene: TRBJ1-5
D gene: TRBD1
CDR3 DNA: TGTGCCAGCAGTTTTTATAATCCGGAGGGGGCTAGCAATCAGCCCCAGCATTTT
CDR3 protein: CASSFYNPEGASNQPQHF

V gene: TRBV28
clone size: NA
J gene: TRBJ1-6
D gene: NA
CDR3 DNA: TGTGCCAGCGAGGCTGGCCCTTATCCCCTCCACTTT
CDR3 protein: CASEAGPYPLHF